Listed below are T cell receptor beta chains from one sample, sequenced in a study of blood T cell repertoires in COVID-19. Sequenced by immunoSEQ multiplex PCR; TCRdb stores in-frame clones only, minus some. The sample has approximately 270,000 clones, roughly 80% seen once. The sequencing sample was made of peripheral blood. The receptors here all came from an elderly man with acute or convalescent COVID-19. Each CDR3 is given with its conserved first and last residue. D genes are given only for firm matches. Only part of the rows carry a size: once, few, many, or a class if the clone is expanded.

CDR3: CASRLYTDTQYF
DNA: TGCGCCAGCAGACTATACACAGATACGCAGTATTTT
V: TRBV12-3/TRBV12-4
size: NA
D: NA
J: TRBJ2-3

CDR3: CASSPRAGSMNTEAFF
DNA: TGTGCCAGCAGCCCAAGGGCGGGTAGCATGAACACTGAAGCTTTCTTT
V: TRBV7-2
size: NA
D: NA
J: TRBJ1-1

CDR3: CASSYDATGGRPQHF
DNA: TGTGCCAGCAGTTACGATGCGACAGGGGGCAGGCCCCAGCATTTT
V: TRBV6-6
size: NA
D: TRBD1
J: TRBJ1-5

CDR3: CASRPTGVVSEAFF
DNA: TGTGCCAGCCGGCCGACAGGGGTGGTCTCTGAAGCTTTCTTT
V: TRBV7-9
size: NA
D: TRBD1
J: TRBJ1-1

CDR3: CASSSLGGNEQFF
DNA: TGTGCCAGCAGCTCCTTAGGGGGCAATGAGCAGTTCTTC
V: TRBV5-6
size: few
D: NA
J: TRBJ2-1

CDR3: CASSFRGGVSYEQYF
DNA: TGTGCCAGCAGTTTCCGTGGCGGAGTCTCCTACGAGCAGTACTTC
V: TRBV28
size: NA
D: NA
J: TRBJ2-7

CDR3: CASSLALGVKLFF
DNA: TGTGCCAGCAGTTTAGCCCTAGGAGTAAAACTGTTTTTT
V: TRBV28
size: NA
D: NA
J: TRBJ1-4

CDR3: CASSGDRVHEQYF
DNA: TGCGCCAGCAGCGGGGACAGGGTGCACGAGCAGTACTTC
V: TRBV5-1
size: NA
D: TRBD1
J: TRBJ2-7

CDR3: CASSFDRGSSYNEQFF
DNA: TGTGCCAGCAGCTTTGACAGGGGGTCATCCTACAATGAGCAGTTCTTC
V: TRBV27
size: NA
D: TRBD1
J: TRBJ2-1

CDR3: CATSGTGEAYEQYF
DNA: TGTGCCACCAGCGGGACAGGGGAGGCCTACGAGCAGTACTTC
V: TRBV24-1
size: NA
D: TRBD1
J: TRBJ2-7

CDR3: CASMSLTDRVHEKLFF
DNA: TGTGCCAGCATGAGCCTTACCGACAGGGTTCATGAAAAACTGTTTTTT
V: TRBV28
size: NA
D: TRBD1
J: TRBJ1-4

CDR3: CASRAGGSNSPLHF
DNA: TGTGCCAGCAGGGCCGGGGGATCGAATTCACCCCTCCACTTT
V: TRBV6-5
size: few
D: NA
J: TRBJ1-6

CDR3: CASSTGPGSSPLHF
DNA: TGTGCCAGCAGTACGGGCCCGGGAAGTTCACCCCTCCACTTT
V: TRBV6-6
size: NA
D: NA
J: TRBJ1-6

CDR3: CASSSEPLGRLADTQYF
DNA: TGTGCCAGCAGCTCTGAGCCTTTGGGGAGATTGGCAGATACGCAGTATTTT
V: TRBV5-4
size: NA
D: NA
J: TRBJ2-3

CDR3: CASSQEPTGRGRSYEQYF
DNA: TGTGCCAGCAGCCAAGAGCCAACCGGCAGGGGGCGTTCCTACGAGCAGTACTTC
V: TRBV4-2
size: NA
D: TRBD1
J: TRBJ2-7

CDR3: CASSQDLVQPQHF
DNA: TGTGCCAGCAGCCAAGATCTAGTTCAGCCCCAGCATTTT
V: TRBV14
size: NA
D: NA
J: TRBJ1-5

CDR3: CASTGGRVYNEQFF
DNA: TGTGCCAGCACGGGCGGGAGGGTGTACAATGAGCAGTTCTTC
V: TRBV6-6
size: few
D: TRBD2
J: TRBJ2-1

CDR3: CASSPDREGDEQFF
DNA: TGCGCCAGCAGCCCGGACAGGGAGGGGGATGAGCAGTTCTTC
V: TRBV5-1
size: NA
D: NA
J: TRBJ2-1

CDR3: CASSIQGTGLSPLHF
DNA: TGTGCCAGCAGCATCCAGGGGACAGGCCTTTCACCCCTCCACTTT
V: TRBV6-5
size: NA
D: TRBD1
J: TRBJ1-6

CDR3: CSASNRDRHPYEQYF
DNA: TGCAGTGCGAGTAACAGGGACCGGCACCCCTACGAGCAGTACTTC
V: TRBV20-1
size: NA
D: NA
J: TRBJ2-7

CDR3: CASSLGGGHNSPLHF
DNA: TGTGCCAGCAGCCTAGGGGGCGGCCATAATTCACCCCTCCACTTT
V: TRBV3-1/TRBV3-2
size: NA
D: TRBD1
J: TRBJ1-6

CDR3: CATSTAGGSGGDTQYF
DNA: TGTGCCACCAGTACCGCAGGGGGGTCCGGAGGAGATACGCAGTATTTT
V: TRBV24-1
size: NA
D: NA
J: TRBJ2-3

CDR3: CASSVDRADTQYF
DNA: TGTGCCAGCAGCGTAGACAGGGCAGATACGCAGTATTTT
V: TRBV9
size: few
D: NA
J: TRBJ2-3

CDR3: CASSYSLAGVNEQFF
DNA: TGTGCCAGCAGTTACTCGCTAGCGGGGGTTAATGAGCAGTTCTTC
V: TRBV6-5
size: NA
D: TRBD2
J: TRBJ2-1

CDR3: CASSSTGDNYGYTF
DNA: TGTGCCAGCAGCTCTACAGGGGATAACTATGGCTACACCTTC
V: TRBV7-9
size: NA
D: TRBD1
J: TRBJ1-2

CDR3: CASSRAAGRTDTQYF
DNA: TGTGCCAGCAGCCGCGCGGCGGGTCGAACAGATACGCAGTATTTT
V: TRBV6-5
size: NA
D: NA
J: TRBJ2-3

CDR3: CASSYGGVSGYTF
DNA: TGTGCCAGCAGTTATGGAGGGGTGAGTGGCTACACCTTC
V: TRBV28
size: NA
D: NA
J: TRBJ1-2

CDR3: CASRNDRRSYEQYF
DNA: TGTGCCAGCAGAAACGACAGGCGCTCCTACGAGCAGTACTTC
V: TRBV6-6
size: NA
D: NA
J: TRBJ2-7

CDR3: CASNSGQSSDQPQHF
DNA: TGTGCCAGTAACTCGGGACAGTCTAGTGATCAGCCCCAGCATTTT
V: TRBV19
size: NA
D: TRBD1
J: TRBJ1-5

CDR3: CSASRPGQARYEQYF
DNA: TGCAGTGCTAGTCGTCCGGGACAGGCGCGTTACGAGCAGTACTTC
V: TRBV20-1
size: NA
D: TRBD1
J: TRBJ2-7

CDR3: CASSWGLAGGGTDTQYF
DNA: TGTGCCAGCAGCTGGGGACTAGCGGGAGGGGGCACAGATACGCAGTATTTT
V: TRBV5-4
size: NA
D: TRBD2
J: TRBJ2-3

CDR3: CASSGGPGQVVHEQYF
DNA: TGTGCCAGCAGTGGAGGCCCCGGACAGGTTGTGCACGAGCAGTACTTC
V: TRBV6-1
size: NA
D: TRBD1
J: TRBJ2-7

CDR3: CAWSARGQPQHF
DNA: TGTGCCTGGAGTGCCAGGGGCCAGCCCCAGCATTTT
V: TRBV30
size: NA
D: NA
J: TRBJ1-5

CDR3: CASSLYRTSGGGAYEQYF
DNA: TGTGCCAGCAGTCTCTACCGGACTAGCGGGGGGGGAGCGTACGAGCAGTACTTC
V: TRBV27
size: NA
D: TRBD2
J: TRBJ2-7

CDR3: CASSVVLSGGGYTF
DNA: TGTGCCAGCAGCGTAGTATTGTCAGGGGGAGGCTACACCTTC
V: TRBV9
size: NA
D: TRBD1
J: TRBJ1-2

CDR3: CASSLGQVIGQPQHF
DNA: TGTGCCAGCAGCCTTGGGCAGGTCATTGGACAGCCCCAGCATTTT
V: TRBV5-8
size: NA
D: NA
J: TRBJ1-5

CDR3: CASSSTGVGNTIYF
DNA: TGTGCCAGCAGTTCGACAGGGGTGGGAAACACCATATATTTT
V: TRBV6-5
size: NA
D: TRBD1
J: TRBJ1-3

CDR3: CASSSRQGLNTEAFF
DNA: TGCGCCAGCAGCTCACGACAGGGGCTAAACACTGAAGCTTTCTTT
V: TRBV5-1
size: NA
D: TRBD1
J: TRBJ1-1

CDR3: CASSFLSRGPDTQYF
DNA: TGTGCCAGCAGCTTTCTATCTAGGGGGCCAGATACGCAGTATTTT
V: TRBV5-6
size: NA
D: TRBD1
J: TRBJ2-3

CDR3: CASSFRLAGGSTGELFF
DNA: TGCGCCAGCAGCTTCCGACTAGCGGGAGGTAGCACCGGGGAGCTGTTTTTT
V: TRBV5-1
size: NA
D: TRBD2
J: TRBJ2-2

CDR3: CASSQAGRQGNQPQHF
DNA: TGTGCCAGCAGCCAAGCTGGGAGACAGGGGAATCAGCCCCAGCATTTT
V: TRBV3-1/TRBV3-2
size: NA
D: TRBD1
J: TRBJ1-5